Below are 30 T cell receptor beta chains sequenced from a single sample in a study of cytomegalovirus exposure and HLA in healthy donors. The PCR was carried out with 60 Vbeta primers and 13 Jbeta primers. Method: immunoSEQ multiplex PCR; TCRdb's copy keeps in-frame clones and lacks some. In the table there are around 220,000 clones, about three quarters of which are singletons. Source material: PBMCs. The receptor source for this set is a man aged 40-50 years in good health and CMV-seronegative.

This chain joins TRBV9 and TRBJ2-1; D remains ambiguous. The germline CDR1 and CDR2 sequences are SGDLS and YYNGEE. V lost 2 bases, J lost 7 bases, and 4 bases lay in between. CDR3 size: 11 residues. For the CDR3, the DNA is TGTGCCAGCAGCGTTGAGAATGAGCAGTTCTTC. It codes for CASSVENEQFF.

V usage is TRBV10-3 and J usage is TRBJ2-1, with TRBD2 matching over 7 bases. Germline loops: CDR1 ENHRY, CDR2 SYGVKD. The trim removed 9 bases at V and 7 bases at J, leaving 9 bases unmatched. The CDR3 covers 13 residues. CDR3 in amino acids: CAIQGGTGNEQFF. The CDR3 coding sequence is TGTGCCATTCAGGGAGGGACGGGAAATGAGCAGTTCTTC.

The CDR3 spells CASSPGMNYEQYF. CDR3 in DNA: TGCGCCAGCAGCCCAGGGATGAACTACGAGCAGTACTTC. The J gene is TRBJ2-7, the V gene TRBV4-3, with D possibly TRBD1 on 5 matching bases. Germline values: CDR1 LGHNA, CDR2 YSLEER. CDR3 length: 13 residues. V gave up 4 bases and J gave up 3 bases, with 10 bases separating them.

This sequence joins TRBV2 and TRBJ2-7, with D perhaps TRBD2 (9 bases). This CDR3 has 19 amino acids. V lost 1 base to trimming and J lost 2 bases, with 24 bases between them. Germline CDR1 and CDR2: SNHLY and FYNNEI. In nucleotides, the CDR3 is TGTGCCAGCAGTGAAGGAGCAGGGGGCCGAAGACTAGCGGCCTACGAGCAGTACTTC. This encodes CASSEGAGGRRLAAYEQYF.

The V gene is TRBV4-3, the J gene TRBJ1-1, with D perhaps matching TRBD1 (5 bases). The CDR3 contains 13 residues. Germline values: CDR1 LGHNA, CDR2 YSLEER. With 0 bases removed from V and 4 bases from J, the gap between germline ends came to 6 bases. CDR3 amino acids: CASSQEQVTEAFF. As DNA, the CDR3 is TGCGCCAGCAGCCAAGAACAGGTCACTGAAGCTTTCTTT.

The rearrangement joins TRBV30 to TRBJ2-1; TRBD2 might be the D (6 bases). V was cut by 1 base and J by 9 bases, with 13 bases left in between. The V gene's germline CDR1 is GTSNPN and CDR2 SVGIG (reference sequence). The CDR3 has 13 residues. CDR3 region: CAWSGLVGGEQFF. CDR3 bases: TGTGCCTGGAGTGGGCTAGTGGGGGGTGAGCAGTTCTTC.

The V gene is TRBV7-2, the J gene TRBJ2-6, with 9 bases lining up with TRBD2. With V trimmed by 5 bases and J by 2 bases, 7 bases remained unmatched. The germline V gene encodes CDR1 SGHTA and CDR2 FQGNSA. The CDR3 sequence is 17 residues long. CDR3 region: CASSPPRGGPGANVLTF. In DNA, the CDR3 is TGTGCCAGCAGCCCTCCGCGGGGGGGCCCTGGGGCCAACGTCCTGACTTTC.

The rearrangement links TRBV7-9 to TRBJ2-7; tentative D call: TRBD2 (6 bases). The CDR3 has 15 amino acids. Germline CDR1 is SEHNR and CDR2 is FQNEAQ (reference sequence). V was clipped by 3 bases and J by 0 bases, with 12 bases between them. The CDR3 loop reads CASSLTQEGSYEQYF. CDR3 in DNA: TGTGCCAGCAGCTTGACTCAGGAGGGCTCCTACGAGCAGTACTTC.

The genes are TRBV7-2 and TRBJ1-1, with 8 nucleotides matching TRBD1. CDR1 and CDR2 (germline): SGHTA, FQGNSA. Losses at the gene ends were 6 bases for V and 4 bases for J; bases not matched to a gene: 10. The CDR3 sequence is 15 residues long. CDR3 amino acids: CASSPTGDRGTEAFF. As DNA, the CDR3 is TGTGCCAGCAGTCCGACAGGGGATCGTGGCACTGAAGCTTTCTTT.

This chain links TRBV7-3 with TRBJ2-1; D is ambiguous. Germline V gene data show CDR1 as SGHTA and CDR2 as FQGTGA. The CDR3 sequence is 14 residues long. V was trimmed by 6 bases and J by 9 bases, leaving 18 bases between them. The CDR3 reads CASSPSGVRSEQFF. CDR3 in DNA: TGTGCCAGCAGTCCCAGTGGAGTCCGGAGTGAGCAGTTCTTC.

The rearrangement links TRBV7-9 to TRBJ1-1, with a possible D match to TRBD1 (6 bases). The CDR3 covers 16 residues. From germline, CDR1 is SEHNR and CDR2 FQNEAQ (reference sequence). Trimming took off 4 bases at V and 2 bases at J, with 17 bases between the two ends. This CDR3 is CASSSSGGTLNTEAFF. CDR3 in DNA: TGTGCCAGCAGCTCTAGCGGGGGGACACTTAACACTGAAGCTTTCTTT.

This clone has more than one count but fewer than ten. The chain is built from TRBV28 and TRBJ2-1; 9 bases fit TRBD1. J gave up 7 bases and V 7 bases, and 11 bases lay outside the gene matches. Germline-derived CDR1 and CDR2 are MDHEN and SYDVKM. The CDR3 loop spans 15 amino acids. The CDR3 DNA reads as TGTGCCAGCACCCAATGGGGGACAGGGAATAATGAGCAGTTCTTC. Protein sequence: CASTQWGTGNNEQFF.

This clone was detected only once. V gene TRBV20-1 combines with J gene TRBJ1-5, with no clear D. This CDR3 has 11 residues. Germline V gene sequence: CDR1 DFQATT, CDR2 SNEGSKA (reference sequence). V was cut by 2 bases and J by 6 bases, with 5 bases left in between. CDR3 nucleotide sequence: TGCAGTGCTAGATTGAGTCAGCCCCAGCATTTT. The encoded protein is CSARLSQPQHF.

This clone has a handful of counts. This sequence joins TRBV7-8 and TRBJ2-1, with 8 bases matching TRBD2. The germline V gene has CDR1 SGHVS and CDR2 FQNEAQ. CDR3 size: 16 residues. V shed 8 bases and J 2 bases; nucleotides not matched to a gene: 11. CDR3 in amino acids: CASGLGAGATYNEQFF. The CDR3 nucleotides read TGTGCCAGCGGCCTAGGAGCGGGAGCAACCTACAATGAGCAGTTCTTC.

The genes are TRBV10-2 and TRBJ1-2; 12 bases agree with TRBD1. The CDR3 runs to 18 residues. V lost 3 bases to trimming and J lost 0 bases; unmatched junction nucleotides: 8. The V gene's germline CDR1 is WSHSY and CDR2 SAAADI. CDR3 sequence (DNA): TGCGCCAGCAGTGATTACTCCGGGACAGGGGGCTCTAACTATGGCTACACCTTC. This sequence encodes CASSDYSGTGGSNYGYTF.

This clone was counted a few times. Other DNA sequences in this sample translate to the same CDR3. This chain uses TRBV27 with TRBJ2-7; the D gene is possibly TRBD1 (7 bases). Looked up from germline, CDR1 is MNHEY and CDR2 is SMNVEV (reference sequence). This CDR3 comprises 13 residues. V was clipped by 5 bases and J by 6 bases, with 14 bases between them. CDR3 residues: CASSPGGGGEQYF. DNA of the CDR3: TGTGCCAGCAGTCCCGGAGGGGGCGGCGAGCAGTACTTC.

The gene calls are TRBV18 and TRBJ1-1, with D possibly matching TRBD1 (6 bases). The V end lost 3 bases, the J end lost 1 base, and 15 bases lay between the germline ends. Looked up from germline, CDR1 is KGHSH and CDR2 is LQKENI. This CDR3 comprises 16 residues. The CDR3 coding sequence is TGTGCCAGCTCACCTCTACCTACAGGGACGAACACTGAAGCTTTCTTT. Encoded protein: CASSPLPTGTNTEAFF.

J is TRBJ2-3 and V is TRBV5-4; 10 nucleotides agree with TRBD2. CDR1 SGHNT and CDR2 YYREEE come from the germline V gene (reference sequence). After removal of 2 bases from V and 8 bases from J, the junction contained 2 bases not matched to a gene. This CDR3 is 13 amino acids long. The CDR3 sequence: CASSLAGGRTQYF. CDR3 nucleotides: TGTGCCAGCAGCTTAGCGGGGGGGCGTACGCAGTATTTT.

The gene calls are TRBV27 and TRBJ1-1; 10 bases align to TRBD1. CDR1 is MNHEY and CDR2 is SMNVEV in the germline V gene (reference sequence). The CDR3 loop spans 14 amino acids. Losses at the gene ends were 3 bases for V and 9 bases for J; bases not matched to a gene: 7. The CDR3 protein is CASSFRPGQGKAFF. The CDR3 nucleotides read TGTGCCAGCAGTTTCCGACCGGGACAGGGGAAAGCTTTCTTT.

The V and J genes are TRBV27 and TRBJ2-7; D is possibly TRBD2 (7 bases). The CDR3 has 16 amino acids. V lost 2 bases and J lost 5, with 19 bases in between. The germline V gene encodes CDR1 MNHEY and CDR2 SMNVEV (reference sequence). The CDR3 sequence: CASSLTAAGEGHEQYF. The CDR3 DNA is TGTGCCAGCAGTTTAACTGCGGCAGGGGAGGGGCACGAGCAGTACTTC.

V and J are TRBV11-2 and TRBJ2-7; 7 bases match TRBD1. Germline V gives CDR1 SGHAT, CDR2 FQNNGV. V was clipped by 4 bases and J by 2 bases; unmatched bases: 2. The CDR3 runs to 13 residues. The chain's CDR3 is CASSWDSTYEQYF. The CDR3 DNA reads TGTGCCAGCAGCTGGGACAGTACCTACGAGCAGTACTTC.

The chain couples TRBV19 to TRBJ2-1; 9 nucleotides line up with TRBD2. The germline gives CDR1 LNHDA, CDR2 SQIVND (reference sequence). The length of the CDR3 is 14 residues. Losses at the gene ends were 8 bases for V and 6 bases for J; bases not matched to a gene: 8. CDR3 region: CASGGGRAFNEQFF. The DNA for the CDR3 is TGTGCCAGTGGGGGCGGGAGGGCCTTCAATGAGCAGTTCTTC.

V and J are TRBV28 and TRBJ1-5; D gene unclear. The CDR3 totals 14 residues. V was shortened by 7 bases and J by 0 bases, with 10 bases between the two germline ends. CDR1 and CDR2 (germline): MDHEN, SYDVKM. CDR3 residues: CASKEGSSNQPQHF. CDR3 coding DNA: TGTGCCAGCAAGGAAGGGAGTAGCAATCAGCCCCAGCATTTT.

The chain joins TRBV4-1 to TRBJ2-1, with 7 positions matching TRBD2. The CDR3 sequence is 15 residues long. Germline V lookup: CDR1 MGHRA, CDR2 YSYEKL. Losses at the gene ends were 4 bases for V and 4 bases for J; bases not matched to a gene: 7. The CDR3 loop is CASSPGLAVYNEQFF. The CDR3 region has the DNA TGCGCCAGCAGCCCGGGGCTAGCGGTTTACAATGAGCAGTTCTTC.

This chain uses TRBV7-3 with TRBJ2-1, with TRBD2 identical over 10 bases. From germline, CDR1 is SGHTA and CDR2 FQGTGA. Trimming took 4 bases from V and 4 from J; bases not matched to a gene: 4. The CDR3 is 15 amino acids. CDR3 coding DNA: TGTGCCAGCAGCTGGACTAGCGGCTTGTACAATGAGCAGTTCTTC. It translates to CASSWTSGLYNEQFF.

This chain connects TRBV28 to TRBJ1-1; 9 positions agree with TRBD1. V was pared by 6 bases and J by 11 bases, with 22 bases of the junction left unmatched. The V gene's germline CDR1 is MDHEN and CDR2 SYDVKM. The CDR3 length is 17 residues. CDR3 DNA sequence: TGTGCCAGCAGCACTCACGGGGGAACAGGGGGCACCAAGGAGGCTTTCTTT. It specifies CASSTHGGTGGTKEAFF.

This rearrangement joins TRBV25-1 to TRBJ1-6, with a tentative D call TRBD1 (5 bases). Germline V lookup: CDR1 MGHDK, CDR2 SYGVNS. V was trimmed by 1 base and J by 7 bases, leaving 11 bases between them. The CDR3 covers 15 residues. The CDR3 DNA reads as TGTGCCAGCAGTGAATCTCCAGGGAAAAATTCACCCCTCCACTTT. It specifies CASSESPGKNSPLHF.

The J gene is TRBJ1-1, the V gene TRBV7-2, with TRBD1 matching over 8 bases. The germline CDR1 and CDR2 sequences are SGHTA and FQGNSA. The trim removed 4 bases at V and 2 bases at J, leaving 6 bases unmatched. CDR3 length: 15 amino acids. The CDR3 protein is CASSWDRRLNTEAFF. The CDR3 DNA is TGTGCCAGCAGCTGGGACAGGCGACTAAACACTGAAGCTTTCTTT.

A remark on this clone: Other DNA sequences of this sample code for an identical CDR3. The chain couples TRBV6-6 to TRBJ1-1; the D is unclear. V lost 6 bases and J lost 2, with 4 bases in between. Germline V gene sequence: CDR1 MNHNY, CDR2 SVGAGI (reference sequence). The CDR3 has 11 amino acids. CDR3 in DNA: TGTGCCAGCAGGTTAAACACTGAAGCTTTCTTT. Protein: CASRLNTEAFF.

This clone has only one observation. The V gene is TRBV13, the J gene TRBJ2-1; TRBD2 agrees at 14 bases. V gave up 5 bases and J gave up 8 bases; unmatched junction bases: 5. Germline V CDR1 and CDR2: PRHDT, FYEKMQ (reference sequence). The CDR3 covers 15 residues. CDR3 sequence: CASSAGTSGGDEQFF. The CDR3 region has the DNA TGTGCCAGCAGCGCCGGGACTAGCGGGGGAGATGAGCAGTTCTTC.